The 9 T cell receptor beta chains listed next were all sequenced from one sample in a study of blood T cell repertoires in COVID-19. Profiling relied on immunoSEQ multiplex PCR, and the TCRdb table lists in-frame clones only, not all of them. The data hold 200,000 to 250,000 clones, with 80% to 90% observed a single time. The sequenced material came from peripheral blood. These TCRs come from a woman older than 75 with acute or convalescent COVID-19.

The chain employs TRBV15 and TRBJ2-3; 11 bases map to TRBD2. The CDR3 sequence is 17 residues long. The germline gives CDR1 LNHNV, CDR2 YYDKDF (reference sequence). V lost 0 bases, J lost 5 bases, and 7 bases stayed unmatched. The CDR3 coding sequence is TGTGCCACCAGCAGAGATCGTAGCGGGAGGGCCATAGATACGCAGTATTTT. Its protein product is CATSRDRSGRAIDTQYF.

This chain joins TRBV6-2 or TRBV6-3 and TRBJ1-6; possibly TRBD1 for D (5 bases). Germline V gene data show CDR1 as MNHEY and CDR2 as SVGEGT. V dropped 1 base and J dropped 7 bases, with 8 bases sitting between them. This CDR3 spans 14 amino acids. The DNA of the CDR3 is TGTGCCAGCAGTTACTTCCGGGGGAATTCACCCCTCCACTTT. Translated: CASSYFRGNSPLHF.

The gene calls are TRBV4-1 and TRBJ2-7; TRBD1 agrees at 12 bases. Germline CDR1 is MGHRA and CDR2 is YSYEKL. This CDR3 is 18 amino acids long. V gave up 4 bases and J gave up 5 bases; unmatched junction bases: 15. The CDR3 sequence is CASSRWGQGAQTRDEQYF. Written as DNA, the CDR3 is TGCGCCAGCAGCCGGTGGGGACAGGGGGCCCAGACGAGGGACGAGCAGTACTTC.

The V call is TRBV6-6, the J call TRBJ2-7; 7 bases line up with TRBD1. Germline V CDR1 and CDR2: MNHNY, SVGAGI (reference sequence). The CDR3 consists of 15 residues. Losses at the gene ends were 4 bases for V and 4 bases for J; bases not matched to a gene: 10. CDR3 in amino acids: CASSFTGTDIYEQYF. The CDR3 DNA reads TGTGCCAGCAGTTTCACCGGGACAGATATTTACGAGCAGTACTTC.

This clone was picked up a small number of times. The J gene is TRBJ2-2, the V gene TRBV6-2 or TRBV6-3; possible D gene TRBD1, 5 bases. This CDR3 is 16 amino acids long. CDR1 and CDR2 from the germline V gene are MNHEY and SVGEGT. V lost 2 bases, J lost 2 bases, and 12 bases lay in between. The CDR3 region is CASSYRAQANTGELFF. The CDR3 DNA reads TGTGCCAGCAGTTACAGGGCACAGGCCAACACCGGGGAGCTGTTTTTT.

J is TRBJ2-7 and V is TRBV18, with D possibly being TRBD1 (7 bases). Germline CDR1 reads KGHSH; CDR2 reads LQKENI. The CDR3 has 16 amino acids. V lost 0 bases to trimming and J lost 6 bases, with 18 bases between them. DNA for the CDR3: TGTGCCAGCTCACCACCGATGGGCCAGGGGGGCTCCGAGCAGTACTTC. It codes for CASSPPMGQGGSEQYF.

The genes are TRBV6-1 and TRBJ2-5; a weak D match, TRBD1 (5 bases). Deletions cut 3 bases from V and 5 bases from J, with 16 bases between. The germline V gene has CDR1 MNHNS and CDR2 SASEGT. This CDR3 is 15 amino acids long. DNA for the CDR3: TGTGCCAGCAGTGAGTTTGCAGGGATGGAGGAGACCCAGTACTTC. It is translated as CASSEFAGMEETQYF.

The chain couples TRBV9 to TRBJ1-1, with D unclear. In germline, CDR1 is SGDLS, CDR2 YYNGEE. The CDR3 totals 14 residues. Trimming left V 4 bases short and J 6 bases short, with 16 bases between. CDR3 DNA sequence: TGTGCCAGCAGCCCCCGGGGTCAGGCAGCTGAAGCTTTCTTT. Protein sequence: CASSPRGQAAEAFF.

The chain links TRBV27 to TRBJ1-5; 11 bases match TRBD1. With 2 bases clipped from V and 7 bases from J, the junction kept 1 base outside the gene matches. Germline V lookup: CDR1 MNHEY, CDR2 SMNVEV (reference sequence). The CDR3 loop spans 14 amino acids. CDR3 sequence: CASSLGDRGQPQHF. As DNA, the CDR3 is TGTGCCAGCAGTTTAGGGGACAGGGGGCAGCCCCAGCATTTT.